This T cell receptor beta chain comes out of a study of beta chain features in type 1 diabetes (dated by TCRdb to between 2018 and 2020). Context from the whole study: Patients and healthy donors did not differ in mean age, gender distribution, total cell number or subset yield. A total of approximately 110,000,000 sorted cells were examined across all samples, and a strong correlation was observed between cell number per subset and RNA yield. The study compared the TCRB repertoires of sorted circulating CD4+ T cell subsets in recently diagnosed type 1 diabetes patients with those in matched healthy donors. Naive and central memory subsets were obtained from all 28 donors, but regulatory and stem cell-like memory subsets were isolated from only 8 patients and roughly 8 healthy donors. What the research found in general, with its limitations: In all four CD4+ subsets, TCRB CDR3 length was moderately but significantly shorter in type 1 diabetes patients. PCR may preferentially amplify shorter templates, but because patient and control samples were amplified and corrected together, any resulting skew would affect both groups equally. Because cDNA was sequenced instead of genomic DNA, activated cells with high expression could be over-represented, although the groups did not differ in activation or CD3 levels. The naive, central memory and regulatory TCRB repertoires appeared to resemble one another more closely among patients than among healthy donors. Patients with type 1 diabetes made fewer insertions and deleted more nucleotides at VDJ recombination sites, implying thymic rearrangement abnormalities. Only small numbers of individuals were included in the HLA sub-analyses, which left unresolved whether HLA type had any influence on TCRB rearrangement.

The entire amount of isolated RNA was reverse transcribed using the High Capacity cDNA Reverse Transcription Kit, so the sequenced TCRB transcripts were expressed ones. Deep immunoSEQ sequencing was applied to naive, central memory and regulatory T cell samples, giving an average of about 3.57 million total reads per sample. After sorted cells were lysed in RLT buffer, RNA was extracted with DNase-treated RNeasy Micro or Mini kits, with the choice depending on cell number. Each cell subset was processed on its own to prevent cross-contamination, while patient and healthy donor samples were processed together. Using the immunoSEQ multiplex PCR, TCRB sequences were amplified from cDNA into 87-bp fragments spanning the CDR3 region. Sequencing of the amplicons was done on the Illumina HiSeq platform. The authors' pipeline ran thus. Synthetic template baselines were used to correct PCR bias computationally, reads within Hamming distance 2 were collapsed together, and singletons that could not be merged were discarded. By aligning reads against IMGT, V, D and J genes, CDR3 length, and insertions or deletions at six rearrangement sites were assigned. Within each subset, clonotype counts were normalized to sorted cell number, and only after that were true diversity and Gini coefficients computed with the tcR R package. The overlap coefficient, calculated on TCRB nucleotide sequences, was used to measure repertoire sharing. Out-of-frame TCRB sequences from naive cells were analyzed to stand in for the pre-selection repertoire. TCRdb took this table from immuneACCESS and kept in-frame rearrangements with V and J called. Such tables lack part of the clones; where checked against another copy, unresolved V genes explain under half of the gap, and the rest is unexplained. Clone size and the V and J calls come from that table; the DNA yielded D and trimming. For this sample the table gives 600,000 or so clones, of which around 12% were detected only once. Around 0.12% of the sample rests with the top ten.

Each donor gave one peripheral blood draw, about 110 mL on average, collected into heparinised tubes. Using a panel that included CD45RO, CCR7, CD25, CD127, CD95 and CD27, naive, central memory, regulatory and stem cell-like memory CD4+ T cells were sorted on a BD FACSAria II. All sorted populations exceeded 95% purity. PBMCs were isolated immediately by Lymphoprep density gradient centrifugation and stained directly without culture. To minimize batch effects, samples were stained and sorted in pairs, one healthy donor with one patient per experiment. CDR1 ENHRY and CDR2 SYGVKD are derived from the germline V gene. At the junction V is shortened by 0 bases and J by 13 bases, with 10 bases in between. Measured from the cysteine to the phenylalanine, the CDR3 is 11 residues long. The kept DNA is CDR3 alone, 33 bases in frame from the first base. This clone was detected a few times. It lacks a known antigen. The input lacks base qualities; no much larger clone sits a single base away.

This TCR came from a man aged 30 to 45 with type 1 diabetes. Recombination linked TRBV10-3 to TRBJ2-7, with no reliable assignment of the D segment. Material: naive CD4+ T cells from blood. What this sample's cell subset or site label stands for: true naive CD4+ T cells. The CDR3 protein sequence reads: CAISESGNTYF. The DNA sequence follows: TGTGCCATCAGTGAGTCGGGGAACACTTACTTC.